What follows is one T cell receptor (beta chain) and its context. In the original workflow: The authors estimated nucleated cell counts from reference gene primer amplification. The data were produced by immunoSEQ multiplex PCR, yet TCRdb's version contains in-frame clones alone and is incomplete. V and J calls and clone size are as listed in that table; D and trimming were resolved from the DNA. In the table there are about 160,000 clones, 85% to 90% of which are singletons. This entry comes from a study of blood T cell repertoires in COVID-19. The CDR3 has 14 residues. Germline-derived CDR1 and CDR2 are MNHEY and SVGAGI. Losses at the gene ends were 2 bases for V and 3 bases for J; bases not matched to a gene: 3.

The genes are TRBV6-5 and TRBJ1-2, with 7 bases fitting TRBD1. Material: peripheral blood. This TCR derives from a man between 50 and 59 years old with active or convalescent COVID-19. Here the CDR3 DNA reads TGTGCCAGCAGTTACGCGGACAGGTACTATGGCTACACCTTC. Its translation is CASSYADRYYGYTF.